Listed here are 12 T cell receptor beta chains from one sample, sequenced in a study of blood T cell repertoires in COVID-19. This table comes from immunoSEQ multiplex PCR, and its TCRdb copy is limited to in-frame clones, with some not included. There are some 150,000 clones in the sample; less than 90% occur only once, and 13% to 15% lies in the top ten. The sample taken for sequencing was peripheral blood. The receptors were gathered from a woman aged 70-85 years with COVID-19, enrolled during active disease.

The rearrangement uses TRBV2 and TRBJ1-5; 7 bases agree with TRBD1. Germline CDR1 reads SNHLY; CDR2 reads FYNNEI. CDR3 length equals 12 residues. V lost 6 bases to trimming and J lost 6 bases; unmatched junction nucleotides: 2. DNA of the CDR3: TGTGCCAGCAGAGGGGGCGGTCAGCCCCAGCATTTT. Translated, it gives CASRGGGQPQHF. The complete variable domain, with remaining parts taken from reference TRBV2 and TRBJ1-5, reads EPEVTQTPSHQVTQMGQEVILRCVPISNHLYFYWYRQILGQKVEFLVSFYNNEISEKSEIFDDQFSVERPDGSNFTLKIRSTKLEDSAMYFCASRGGGQPQHFGDGTRLSIL.

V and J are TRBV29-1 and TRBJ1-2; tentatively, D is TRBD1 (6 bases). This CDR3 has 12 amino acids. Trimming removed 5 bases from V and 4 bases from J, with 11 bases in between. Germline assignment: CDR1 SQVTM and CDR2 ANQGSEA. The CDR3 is CSVLQGFYGYTF. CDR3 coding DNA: TGCAGCGTTCTCCAGGGGTTCTATGGCTACACCTTC.

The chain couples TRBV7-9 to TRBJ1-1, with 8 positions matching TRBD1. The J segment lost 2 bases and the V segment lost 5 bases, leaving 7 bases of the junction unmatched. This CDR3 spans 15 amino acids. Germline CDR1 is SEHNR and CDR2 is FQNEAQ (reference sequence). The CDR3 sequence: CASSPRGLGNTEAFF. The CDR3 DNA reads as TGTGCCAGCAGCCCCAGGGGGCTCGGAAACACTGAAGCTTTCTTT.

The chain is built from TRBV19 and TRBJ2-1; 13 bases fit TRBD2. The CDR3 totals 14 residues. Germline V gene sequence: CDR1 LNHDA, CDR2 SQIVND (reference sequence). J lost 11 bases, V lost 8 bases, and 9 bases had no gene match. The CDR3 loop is CASQPGLAGLQQFF. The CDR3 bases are TGTGCCAGTCAACCGGGACTAGCGGGGTTACAGCAGTTCTTC. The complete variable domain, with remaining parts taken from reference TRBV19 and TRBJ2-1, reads DGGITQSPKYLFRKEGQNVTLSCEQNLNHDAMYWYRQDPGQGLRLIYYSQIVNDFQKGDIAEGYSVSREKKESFPLTVTSAQKNPTAFYLCASQPGLAGLQQFFGPGTRLTVL.

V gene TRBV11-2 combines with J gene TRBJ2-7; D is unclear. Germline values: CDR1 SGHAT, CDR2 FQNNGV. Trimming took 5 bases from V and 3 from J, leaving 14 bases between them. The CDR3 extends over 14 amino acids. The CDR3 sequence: CASSLTPSNYEQYV. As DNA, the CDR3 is TGTGCCAGCAGCCTGACTCCCTCGAACTACGAGCAGTACGTC.

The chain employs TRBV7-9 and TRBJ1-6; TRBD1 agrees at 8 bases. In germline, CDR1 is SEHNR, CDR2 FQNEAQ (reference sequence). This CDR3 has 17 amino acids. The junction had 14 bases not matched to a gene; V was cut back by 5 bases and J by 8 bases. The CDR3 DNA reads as TGTGCCAGCAGCATTTGGACCGAGGACAGGGTGGATTCACCCCTCCACTTT. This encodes CASSIWTEDRVDSPLHF.

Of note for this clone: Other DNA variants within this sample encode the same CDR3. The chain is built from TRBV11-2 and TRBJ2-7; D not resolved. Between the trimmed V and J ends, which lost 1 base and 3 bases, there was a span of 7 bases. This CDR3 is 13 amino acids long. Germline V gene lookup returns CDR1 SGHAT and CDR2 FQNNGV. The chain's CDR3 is CASSLGQNYEQYV. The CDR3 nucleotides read TGTGCCAGCAGCTTAGGGCAGAACTACGAGCAGTACGTC.

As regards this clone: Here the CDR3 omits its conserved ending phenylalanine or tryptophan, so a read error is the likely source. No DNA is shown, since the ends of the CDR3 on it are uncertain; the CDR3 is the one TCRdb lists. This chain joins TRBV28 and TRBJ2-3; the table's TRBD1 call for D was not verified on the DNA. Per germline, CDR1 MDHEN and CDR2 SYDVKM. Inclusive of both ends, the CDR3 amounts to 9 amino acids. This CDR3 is CASRLNWAR.

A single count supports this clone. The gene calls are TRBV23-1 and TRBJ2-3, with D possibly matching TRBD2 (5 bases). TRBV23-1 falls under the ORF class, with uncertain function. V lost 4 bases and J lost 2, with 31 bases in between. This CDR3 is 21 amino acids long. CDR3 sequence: CASSPHPLERALNPLTDTQYF. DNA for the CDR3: TGCGCCAGCAGTCCGCACCCCTTAGAGAGGGCCCTTAATCCTCTCACAGATACGCAGTATTTT.

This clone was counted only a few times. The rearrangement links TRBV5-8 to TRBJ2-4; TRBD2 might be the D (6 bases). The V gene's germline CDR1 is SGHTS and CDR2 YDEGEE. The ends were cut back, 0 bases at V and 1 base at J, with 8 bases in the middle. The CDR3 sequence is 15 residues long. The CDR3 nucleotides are TGTGCCAGCAGCTTGGCCGCGGGGGCCAAAAACATTCAGTACTTC. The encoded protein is CASSLAAGAKNIQYF.

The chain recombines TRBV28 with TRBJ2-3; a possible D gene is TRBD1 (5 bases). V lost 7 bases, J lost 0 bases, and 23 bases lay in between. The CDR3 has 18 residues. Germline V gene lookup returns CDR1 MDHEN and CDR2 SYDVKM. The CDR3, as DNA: TGTGCCAGCACCCATCTGCCGTTCAGGGTAGGGAGCACAGATACGCAGTATTTT. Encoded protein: CASTHLPFRVGSTDTQYF.

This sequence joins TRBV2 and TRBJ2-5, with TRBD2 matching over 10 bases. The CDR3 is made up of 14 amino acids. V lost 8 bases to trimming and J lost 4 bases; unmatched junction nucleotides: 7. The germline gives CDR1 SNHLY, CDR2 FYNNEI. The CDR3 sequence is CASQISSGGETQYF. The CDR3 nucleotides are TGTGCCAGCCAAATTTCTAGCGGGGGAGAGACCCAGTACTTC. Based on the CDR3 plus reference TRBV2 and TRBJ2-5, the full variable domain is EPEVTQTPSHQVTQMGQEVILRCVPISNHLYFYWYRQILGQKVEFLVSFYNNEISEKSEIFDDQFSVERPDGSNFTLKIRSTKLEDSAMYFCASQISSGGETQYFGPGTRLLVL.